This T cell receptor beta chain was sequenced in a study of breast tumors, draining lymph nodes, adjacent tissues. Study conclusions and caveats: Tumors had less TCR diversity than lymph nodes, more than nontumor tissue. Luminal-like breast cancer showed significantly higher tumor–nontumor repertoire similarity than basal-like. Data fit most tumor T cells coming from lymph node, expanding in tumor.

In TCRdb, the multiplex PCR reads were re-called with MiXCR into one record per CDR3 protein. The data contain 150,000 to 250,000 distinct CDR3 sequences, around 33% of them singletons. Samples came from axillary lymph nodes draining the breast cancer. The CDR3 covers 14 residues. The V and J ends lost 2 bases and 6 bases, in that order; junction bases with no gene match: 4. CDR1 SGHTA and CDR2 FQGNSA come from the germline V gene. By sample share, this clonotype is medium-sized. Its antigen is still unknown. Sequencing was done on a sample of axillary lymph node tissue. The rearrangement joins TRBV7-2 to TRBJ1-2; 9 bases are a match to TRBD1. This TCR came from a female donor with breast cancer. Some clones in this sample may be carry-over from other donors' samples. Here the CDR3 reads CASSLNRGRDGYTF. CDR3 nucleotides: TGTGCCAGCAGCTTAAACAGGGGGCGGGATGGCTACACCTTC.